These 26 T cell receptor beta chains were all obtained from the same sample, sequenced in a study of CD8+ T cells in alopecia areata (dated by TCRdb to between 2017 and 2018). Libraries were built with the immunoSEQ multiplex PCR assay. RNA was extracted from all samples and reverse transcribed into cDNA as template for TCR sequencing. TCRdb provides this immuneACCESS table in a form limited to in-frame rearrangements. Some clones are lacking; in checked studies, under half of them reflect an unresolved V gene, and why the rest are absent is not known. The sample contains about 210,000 clones, 50% to 60% of them found a single time. Together, the top ten hold 1.6% of the sample. The time point label here, explained by the study, means: roughly 27 days on oral tofacitinib. According to the study, the label for this sample's treatment or condition signals: oral pan-JAK inhibitor, 5-10 mg twice daily.

Material: CD4+ T cells sorted from blood, obtained at week 4, from a patient treated with tofacitinib. These receptors were taken from a human donor with alopecia areata.

This chain links TRBV25-1 with TRBJ1-6, with D tentatively TRBD1 (5 bases). CDR1 is MGHDK and CDR2 is SYGVNS in the germline V gene. This CDR3 is built from 13 residues. Trimming shortened V by 6 bases and J by 6 bases, and 9 bases separated the two germline ends. The DNA for the CDR3 is TGTGCCAGCAGCAGGGAATTTAATTCACCCCTCCACTTT. Translating it yields CASSREFNSPLHF.

This clone was counted once. An end of the junction differs from the germline gene, which may be a read error. The rearrangement links TRBV27 to TRBJ2-7; 9 nucleotides align to TRBD1. The CDR3 extends over 13 amino acids. CDR1 and CDR2 (germline): MNHEY, SMNVEV (reference sequence). CDR3 sequence reads: CASSPAGGTGWRF. The CDR3 region has the DNA TGTGCCAGCAGTCCTGCCGGTGGGACAGGGTGGCGGTTT.

The chain couples TRBV4-1 to TRBJ1-1; TRBD1 agrees at 9 bases. Germline values: CDR1 MGHRA, CDR2 YSYEKL. The V segment lost 0 bases and the J segment 8 bases; nucleotides outside the gene matches: 13. The length of the CDR3 is 17 residues. CDR3 DNA: TGCGCCAGCAGCCAAGACAGGCTGCGGGGACAGGGAGCAGAAGCTTTCTTT. Its translation: CASSQDRLRGQGAEAFF.

V and J are TRBV11-2 and TRBJ2-3; unclear D gene. Trimming pared 4 bases from V and 1 base from J, leaving 18 bases between. Germline V gene sequence: CDR1 SGHAT, CDR2 FQNNGV. CDR3 length equals 17 residues. The CDR3 reads CASSYVVGSLGTDTQYF. The DNA for the CDR3 is TGTGCCAGCAGCTACGTTGTAGGTTCACTCGGCACAGATACGCAGTATTTT.

V usage is TRBV6-7 and J usage is TRBJ2-6; no clear D gene. TRBV6-7 has ORF status, its function being uncertain. Trimming pared 2 bases from V and 0 bases from J, leaving 11 bases between. This CDR3 has 17 residues. The CDR3 spells CASSYERVVSGANVLTF. The CDR3 coding sequence is TGTGCCAGCAGTTACGAGCGTGTCGTCTCTGGGGCCAACGTCCTGACTTTC.

This clone appeared a few times. The chain has TRBV6-6 and TRBJ1-6, with TRBD1 matching 7 bases. CDR3 length equals 14 residues. V gave up 6 bases and J gave up 7 bases; unmatched junction bases: 6. Germline loops: CDR1 MNHNY, CDR2 SVGAGI (reference sequence). CDR3 bases: TGTGCCAGCAGACAGACAGGGACCAATTCACCCCTCCACTTT. Translating gives CASRQTGTNSPLHF.

This chain uses TRBV5-1 with TRBJ2-6, with a tentative D call TRBD2 (5 bases). Trimming left V 5 bases short and J 1 base short, with 7 bases between. Germline CDR1 SGHRS, CDR2 YFSETQ. CDR3 length: 14 residues. CDR3 nucleotides: TGCGCCAGCAGGGGGAGTTCTGGGGCCAACGTCCTGACTTTC. Encoded protein: CASRGSSGANVLTF.

This clone was counted between two and nine times. This chain uses TRBV29-1 with TRBJ2-7; 8 bases align to TRBD1. The trim removed 3 bases at V and 7 bases at J, leaving 5 bases unmatched. The CDR3 has 12 amino acids. Looked up from germline, CDR1 is SQVTM and CDR2 is ANQGSEA. CDR3 region: CSVDRGPGEQYF. In DNA, the CDR3 is TGCAGCGTTGACAGGGGGCCTGGGGAGCAGTACTTC.

V is TRBV4-2 and J is TRBJ2-1, with 9 bases fitting TRBD2. CDR1 is LGHNA and CDR2 is YNFKEQ in the germline V gene. The CDR3 extends over 18 amino acids. Trimming cost V 7 bases and J 6 bases; bases outside gene matches: 19. DNA for the CDR3: TGTGCCAGCACCCAGGGACTAGCTCGCCGAATTACACGCAATGAGCAGTTCTTC. Translated: CASTQGLARRITRNEQFF.

The rearrangement joins TRBV7-3 to TRBJ2-4; D may be TRBD1 (5 bases). Germline V gene lookup returns CDR1 SGHTA and CDR2 FQGTGA. The CDR3 is 15 amino acids. V shed 2 bases and J shed 9 bases, with 17 bases lying between them. DNA of the CDR3: TGTGCCAGCAGCTTAGATCCCGACAGCGCGAGCATTCAGTACTTC. Residues: CASSLDPDSASIQYF.

V and J are TRBV2 and TRBJ2-3; no definite D call. The CDR3 totals 12 residues. Trimming removed 3 bases at V and 6 bases at J, with 7 bases between. The V gene's germline CDR1 is SNHLY and CDR2 FYNNEI. In DNA, the CDR3 is TGTGCCAGCAGTGATACCAGGGATACGCAGTATTTT. Its translation is CASSDTRDTQYF.

The table lists this clone with a few counts. CDR3 nucleotide sequence: TGTGCCATCAGTGAGGCCGGACAGGGGGTCTCGTCTGGCTACACCTTC. Its protein product is CAISEAGQGVSSGYTF. The chain combines TRBV10-3 with TRBJ1-2; 10 nucleotides agree with TRBD1. The V gene end was trimmed by 2 bases and the J gene end by 7 bases; junction bases not matched to a gene: 10. Germline lookup yields CDR1 ENHRY and CDR2 SYGVKD. The CDR3 loop spans 16 amino acids.

V gene TRBV5-6 combines with J gene TRBJ1-5, with 7 bases fitting TRBD1. Germline CDR1 SGHDT, CDR2 YYEEEE. The CDR3 length is 15 residues. The V segment lost 4 bases and the J segment 4 bases; nucleotides outside the gene matches: 8. The CDR3 nucleotides are TGTGCCAGCAGCAGACAGGGACTGAGTAATCAGCCCCAGCATTTT. As protein: CASSRQGLSNQPQHF.

The CDR3 here is CATSRVGQDEQFF. CDR3 in DNA: TGTGCCACCAGCAGAGTGGGACAGGATGAGCAGTTCTTC. This chain joins TRBV15 and TRBJ2-1; 8 bases line up with TRBD1. Per the germline V gene, CDR1 is LNHNV and CDR2 is YYDKDF (reference sequence). CDR3 size: 13 residues. V dropped 1 base and J dropped 8; count of bases not matched to a gene: 1.

Here the CDR3 DNA reads TGTGCCTGGAGTGCCTCATTGACCCGAAACGCCTATGGCTACACCTTC. It translates to CAWSASLTRNAYGYTF. The rearrangement links TRBV30 to TRBJ1-2; D call uncertain. CDR1 and CDR2 from the germline V gene are GTSNPN and SVGIG (reference sequence). The CDR3 is 16 amino acids. V was shortened by 1 base and J by 4 bases, with 19 bases between the two germline ends.

The CDR3 loop reads CASRQRSSYNSPLHF. CDR3 in DNA: TGTGCCAGTCGACAGCGGAGCTCCTATAATTCACCCCTCCACTTT. V is TRBV25-1 and J is TRBJ1-6, with D tentatively TRBD1 (5 bases). Germline V gene data show CDR1 as MGHDK and CDR2 as SYGVNS. The CDR3 length is 15 residues. The germline V and J ends were trimmed by 9 bases and 0 bases, with 12 bases remaining between them.

This clone was recorded a few times. J is TRBJ1-1 and V is TRBV4-3; D is unresolved. CDR3 size: 14 residues. Per the germline V gene, CDR1 is LGHNA and CDR2 is YSLEER. Between the trimmed V and J ends, which lost 0 bases and 1 base, there was a span of 6 bases. The CDR3 DNA follows: TGCGCCAGCAGCCAAGAGACCAGGAACACTGAAGCTTTCTTT. Translating gives CASSQETRNTEAFF.

V is TRBV10-3 and J is TRBJ1-3; no definite D call. The V end was cut by 3 bases, the J end by 0 bases, with 12 bases between. The length of the CDR3 is 16 residues. Germline CDR1 reads ENHRY; CDR2 reads SYGVKD. CDR3 sequence reads: CAISEGGHFSGNTIYF. The CDR3 DNA follows: TGTGCCATCAGTGAAGGTGGGCATTTCTCTGGAAACACCATATATTTT.

The rearrangement links TRBV5-6 to TRBJ2-1; D gene unclear. V lost 0 bases, J lost 0 bases, and 7 bases lay in between. Germline V gene lookup returns CDR1 SGHDT and CDR2 YYEEEE. The CDR3 length is 15 residues. In nucleotides, the CDR3 is TGTGCCAGCAGCTTGGGGATGAGCTCCTACAATGAGCAGTTCTTC. This encodes CASSLGMSSYNEQFF.

This chain connects TRBV7-6 to TRBJ2-7, with D perhaps matching TRBD1 or TRBD2 (5 bases each). The CDR3 runs to 14 residues. Germline values: CDR1 SGHVS, CDR2 FNYEAQ. V was cut by 4 bases and J by 2 bases, with 12 bases left in between. The CDR3 sequence is CASSYPGRAYEQYF. The CDR3 nucleotides read TGTGCCAGCAGCTACCCGGGACGGGCCTACGAGCAGTACTTC.

The chain joins TRBV6-6 to TRBJ2-3; 11 bases are shared with TRBD1. The germline gives CDR1 MNHNY, CDR2 SVGAGI (reference sequence). Trimming cost V 6 bases and J 11 bases; bases outside gene matches: 10. The CDR3 length is 14 residues. The CDR3 bases are TGTGCCAGCAGCCCCGGGACAGGGGGATTGGGGCAGTATTTT. This translates into CASSPGTGGLGQYF.

This clone was counted between two and nine times. The V and J genes are TRBV7-9 and TRBJ2-7, with D uncertain. The CDR3 extends over 14 amino acids. V lost 2 bases and J lost 3, with 11 bases in between. In germline, CDR1 is SEHNR, CDR2 FQNEAQ (reference sequence). The chain's CDR3 is CASSLSRVSYEQYF. CDR3 nucleotides: TGTGCCAGCAGCTTATCACGGGTGAGCTACGAGCAGTACTTC.

The chain uses TRBV29-1 and TRBJ2-1, with D hard to call. The V gene's germline CDR1 is SQVTM and CDR2 ANQGSEA. Trimming cost V 4 bases and J 7 bases, with 11 bases left between them. CDR3 length: 12 amino acids. CDR3 sequence reads: CSVAGFHNEQFF. CDR3 DNA: TGCAGCGTTGCTGGGTTCCATAATGAGCAGTTCTTC.

The chain employs TRBV9 and TRBJ2-3; a weak D match, TRBD2 (6 bases). The CDR3 spans 16 residues. The V and J ends lost 0 bases and 2 bases respectively, with 13 bases between them. Germline CDR1 and CDR2: SGDLS and YYNGEE. CDR3 DNA: TGTGCCAGCAGCGTAGGGGTGGAGGGGCTCACAGATACGCAGTATTTT. Translating it yields CASSVGVEGLTDTQYF. The whole variable domain, filled in from reference TRBV9 and TRBJ2-3, reads DSGVTQTPKHLITATGQRVTLRCSPRSGDLSVYWYQQSLDQGLQFLIQYYNGEERAKGNILERFSAQQFPDLHSELNLSSLELGDSALYFCASSVGVEGLTDTQYFGPGTRLTVL.

In its sample, this clone was seen a few times. The CDR3 loop reads CAITSRGLATDTQYF. CDR3 sequence (DNA): TGTGCCATCACAAGCAGGGGACTAGCGACAGATACGCAGTATTTT. The V and J genes are TRBV10-3 and TRBJ2-3, with 10 bases lining up with TRBD2. The germline gives CDR1 ENHRY, CDR2 SYGVKD. V was pared by 7 bases and J by 3 bases, with 7 bases of the junction left unmatched. The CDR3 totals 15 residues.

Note on this clone: At one end, the junction sequence differs from germline, possibly due to a read error. This chain connects TRBV19 to TRBJ2-1; D is ambiguous. Germline V lookup: CDR1 LNHDA, CDR2 SQIVND (reference sequence). CDR3 length: 14 residues. The CDR3 loop is CASSIDRSFNEQFF. DNA for the CDR3: TGTGCCAGTAGTATAGATCGGTCCTTCAATGAGCAGTTCTTC.